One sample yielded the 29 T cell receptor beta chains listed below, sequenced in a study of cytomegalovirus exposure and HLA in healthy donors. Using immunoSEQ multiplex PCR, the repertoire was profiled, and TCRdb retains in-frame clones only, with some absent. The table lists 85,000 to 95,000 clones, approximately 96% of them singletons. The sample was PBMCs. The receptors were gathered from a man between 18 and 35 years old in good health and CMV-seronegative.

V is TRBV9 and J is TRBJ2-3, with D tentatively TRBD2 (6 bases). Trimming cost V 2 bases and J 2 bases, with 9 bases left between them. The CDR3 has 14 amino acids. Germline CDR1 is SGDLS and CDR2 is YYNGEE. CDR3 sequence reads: CASSVRGTTDTQYF. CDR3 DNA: TGTGCCAGCAGCGTTCGGGGGACCACAGATACGCAGTATTTT.

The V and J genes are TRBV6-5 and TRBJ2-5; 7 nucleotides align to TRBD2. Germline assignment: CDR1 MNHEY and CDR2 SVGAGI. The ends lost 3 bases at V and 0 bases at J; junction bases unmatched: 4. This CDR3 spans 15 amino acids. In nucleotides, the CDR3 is TGTGCCAGCAGTTATTTAGCGGGCGACCAAGAGACCCAGTACTTC. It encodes CASSYLAGDQETQYF.

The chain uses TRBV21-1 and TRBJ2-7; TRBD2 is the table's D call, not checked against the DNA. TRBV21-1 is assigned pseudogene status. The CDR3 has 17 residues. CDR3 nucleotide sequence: TGTGCCAGCAGCAAAGTTAATTCTAGCGGGAGGGATTGTGAGCAGTACGTC. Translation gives CASSKVNSSGRDCEQYV.

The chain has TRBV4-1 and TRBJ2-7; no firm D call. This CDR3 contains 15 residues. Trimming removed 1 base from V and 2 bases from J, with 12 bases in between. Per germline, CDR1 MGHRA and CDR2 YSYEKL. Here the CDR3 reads CASSQGAMTTYEQYF. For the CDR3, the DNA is TGCGCCAGCAGCCAAGGGGCCATGACGACCTACGAGCAGTACTTC.

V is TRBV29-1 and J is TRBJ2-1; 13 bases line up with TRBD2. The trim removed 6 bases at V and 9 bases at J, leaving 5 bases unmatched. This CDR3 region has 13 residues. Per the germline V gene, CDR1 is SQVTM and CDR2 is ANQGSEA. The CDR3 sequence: CSVWTSGSGEQFF. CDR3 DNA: TGCAGCGTGTGGACTAGCGGGAGCGGTGAGCAGTTCTTC.

CDR3 protein: CASSLFDRDLQTQYF. The CDR3 region has the DNA TGTGCCAGCAGCTTATTCGACAGGGACCTCCAGACCCAGTACTTC. V is TRBV5-4 and J is TRBJ2-5; 7 bases are shared with TRBD1. CDR1 and CDR2 from the germline V gene are SGHNT and YYREEE (reference sequence). V dropped 2 bases and J dropped 6; count of bases not matched to a gene: 10. The CDR3 runs 15 residues.

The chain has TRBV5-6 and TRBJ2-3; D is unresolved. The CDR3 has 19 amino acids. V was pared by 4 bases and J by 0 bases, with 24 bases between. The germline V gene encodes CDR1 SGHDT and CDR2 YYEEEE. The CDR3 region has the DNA TGTGCCAGCAGCATTCCGGTCTACGGAGCTAGTGCTAGCACAGATACGCAGTATTTT. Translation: CASSIPVYGASASTDTQYF.

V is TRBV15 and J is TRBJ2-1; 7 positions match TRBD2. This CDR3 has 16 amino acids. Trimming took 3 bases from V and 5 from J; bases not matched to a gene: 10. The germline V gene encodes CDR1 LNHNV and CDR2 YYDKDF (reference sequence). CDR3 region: CATSRGEFGLDNEQFF. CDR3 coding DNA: TGTGCCACCAGCAGGGGTGAGTTTGGACTAGACAATGAGCAGTTCTTC.

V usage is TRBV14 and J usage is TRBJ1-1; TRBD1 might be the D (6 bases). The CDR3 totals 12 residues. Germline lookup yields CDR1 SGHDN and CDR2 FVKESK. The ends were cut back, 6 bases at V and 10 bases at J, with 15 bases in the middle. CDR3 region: CASSPTGMRAFF. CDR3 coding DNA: TGTGCCAGCAGTCCCACAGGGATGAGAGCTTTCTTT. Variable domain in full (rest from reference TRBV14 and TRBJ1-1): EAGVTQFPSHSVIEKGQTVTLRCDPISGHDNLYWYRRVMGKEIKFLLHFVKESKQDESGMPNNRFLAERTGGTYSTLKVQPAELEDSGVYFCASSPTGMRAFFGQGTRLTVV.

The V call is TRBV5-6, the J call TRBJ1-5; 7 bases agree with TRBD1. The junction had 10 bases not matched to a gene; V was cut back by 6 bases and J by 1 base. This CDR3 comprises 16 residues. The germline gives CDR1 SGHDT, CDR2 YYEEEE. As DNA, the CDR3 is TGTGCCAGCACGACAAAGGACAGGAAAAGCAATCAGCCCCAGCATTTT. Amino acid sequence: CASTTKDRKSNQPQHF.

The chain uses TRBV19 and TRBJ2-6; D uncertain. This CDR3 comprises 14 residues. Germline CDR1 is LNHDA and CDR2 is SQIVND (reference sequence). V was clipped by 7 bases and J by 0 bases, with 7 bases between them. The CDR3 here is CASTPYSGANVLTF. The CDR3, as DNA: TGTGCCAGTACCCCTTACTCTGGGGCCAACGTCCTGACTTTC.

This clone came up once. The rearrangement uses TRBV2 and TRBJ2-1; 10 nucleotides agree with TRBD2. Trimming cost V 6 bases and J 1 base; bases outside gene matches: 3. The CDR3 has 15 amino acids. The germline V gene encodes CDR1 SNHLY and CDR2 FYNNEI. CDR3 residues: CASRSLAGSYNEQFF. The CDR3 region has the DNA TGTGCCAGCAGATCACTAGCGGGGTCCTACAATGAGCAGTTCTTC.

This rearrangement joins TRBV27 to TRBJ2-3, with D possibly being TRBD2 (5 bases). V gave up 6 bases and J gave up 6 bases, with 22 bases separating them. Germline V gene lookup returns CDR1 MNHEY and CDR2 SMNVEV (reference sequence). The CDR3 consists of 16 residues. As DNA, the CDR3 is TGTGCCAGCAGCCGGACTTTCCCCATGGGAAAGGATACGCAGTATTTT. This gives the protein CASSRTFPMGKDTQYF.

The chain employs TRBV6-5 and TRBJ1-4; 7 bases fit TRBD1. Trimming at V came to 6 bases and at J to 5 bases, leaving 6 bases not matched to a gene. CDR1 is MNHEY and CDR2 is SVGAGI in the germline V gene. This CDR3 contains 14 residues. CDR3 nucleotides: TGTGCCAGCAGACTCGGACAGGAGAATGAAAAACTGTTTTTT. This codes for CASRLGQENEKLFF.

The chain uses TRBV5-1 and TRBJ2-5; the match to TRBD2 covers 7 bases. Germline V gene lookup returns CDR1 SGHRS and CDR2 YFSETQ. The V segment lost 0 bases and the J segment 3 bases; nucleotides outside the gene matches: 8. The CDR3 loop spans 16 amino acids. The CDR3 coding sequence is TGCGCCAGCAGCTTGGTGGGGAGGGGAGTGGAAGAGACCCAGTACTTC. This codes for CASSLVGRGVEETQYF. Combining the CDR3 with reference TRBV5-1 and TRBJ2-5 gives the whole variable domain KAGVTQTPRYLIKTRGQQVTLSCSPISGHRSVSWYQQTPGQGLQFLFEYFSETQRNKGNFPGRFSGRQFSNSRSEMNVSTLELGDSALYLCASSLVGRGVEETQYFGPGTRLLVL.

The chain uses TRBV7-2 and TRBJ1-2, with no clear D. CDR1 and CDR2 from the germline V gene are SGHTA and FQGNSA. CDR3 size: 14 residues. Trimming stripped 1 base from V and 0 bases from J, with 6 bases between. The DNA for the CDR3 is TGTGCCAGCAGCTTAGATAGAGCTAACTATGGCTACACCTTC. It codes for CASSLDRANYGYTF. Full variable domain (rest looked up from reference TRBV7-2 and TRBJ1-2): GAGVSQSPSNKVTEKGKDVELRCDPISGHTALYWYRQSLGQGLEFLIYFQGNSAPDKSGLPSDRFSAERTGGSVSTLTIQRTQQEDSAVYLCASSLDRANYGYTFGSGTRLTVV.

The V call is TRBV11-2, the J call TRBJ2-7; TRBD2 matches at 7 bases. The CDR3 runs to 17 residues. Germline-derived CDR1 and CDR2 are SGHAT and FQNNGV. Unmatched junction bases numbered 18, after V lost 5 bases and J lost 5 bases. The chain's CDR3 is CASSPEWSREQPHEQYF. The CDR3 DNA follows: TGTGCCAGCAGCCCTGAATGGTCGCGGGAGCAGCCACACGAGCAGTACTTC.

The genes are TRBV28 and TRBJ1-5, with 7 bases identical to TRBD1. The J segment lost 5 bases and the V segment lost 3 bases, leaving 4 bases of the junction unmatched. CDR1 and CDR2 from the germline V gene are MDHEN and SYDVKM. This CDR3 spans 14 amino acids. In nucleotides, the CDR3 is TGTGCCAGCAGTTTGAGACAGGGCCATCAGCCCCAGCATTTT. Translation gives CASSLRQGHQPQHF. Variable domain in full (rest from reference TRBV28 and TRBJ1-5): DVKVTQSSRYLVKRTGEKVFLECVQDMDHENMFWYRQDPGLGLRLIYFSYDVKMKEKGDIPEGYSVSREKKERFSLILESASTNQTSMYLCASSLRQGHQPQHFGDGTRLSIL.

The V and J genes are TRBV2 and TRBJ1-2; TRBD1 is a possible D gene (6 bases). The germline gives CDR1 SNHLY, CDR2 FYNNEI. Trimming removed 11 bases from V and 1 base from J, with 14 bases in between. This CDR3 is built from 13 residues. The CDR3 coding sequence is TGTGCCGGAGAACACAGGGTTAACTATGGCTACACCTTC. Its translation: CAGEHRVNYGYTF.

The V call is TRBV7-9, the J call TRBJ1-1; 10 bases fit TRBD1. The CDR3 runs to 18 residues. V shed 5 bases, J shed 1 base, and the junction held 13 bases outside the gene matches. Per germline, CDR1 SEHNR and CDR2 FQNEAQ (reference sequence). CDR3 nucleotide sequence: TGTGCCAGCAGCCAGAAGGGGGCCGACAGGGGGCCGAACACTGAAGCTTTCTTT. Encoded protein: CASSQKGADRGPNTEAFF.

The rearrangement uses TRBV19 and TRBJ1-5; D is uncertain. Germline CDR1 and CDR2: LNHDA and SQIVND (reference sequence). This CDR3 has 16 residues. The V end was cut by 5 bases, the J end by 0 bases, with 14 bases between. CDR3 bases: TGTGCCAGTAGTCCCAGGCCATCCTATAGCAATCAGCCCCAGCATTTT. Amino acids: CASSPRPSYSNQPQHF.

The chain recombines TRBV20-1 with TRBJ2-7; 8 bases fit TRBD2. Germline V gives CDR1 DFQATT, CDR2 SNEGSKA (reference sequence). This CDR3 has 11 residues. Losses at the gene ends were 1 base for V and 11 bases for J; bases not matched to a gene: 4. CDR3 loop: CSARGAGEEYF. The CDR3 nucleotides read TGCAGTGCTAGAGGAGCGGGAGAGGAGTACTTC.

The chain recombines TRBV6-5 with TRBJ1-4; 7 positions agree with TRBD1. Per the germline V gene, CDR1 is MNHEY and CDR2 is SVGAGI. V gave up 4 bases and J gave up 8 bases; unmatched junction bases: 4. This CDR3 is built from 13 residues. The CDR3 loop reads CASSSGTVEKLFF. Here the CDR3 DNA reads TGTGCCAGCAGTTCCGGGACAGTCGAAAAACTGTTTTTT.

The CDR3 DNA reads TGTGCCAGCCAGGGGGCTAGTTACGAGCAGTACTTC. Translated, it gives CASQGASYEQYF. V usage is TRBV2 and J usage is TRBJ2-7; 8 bases align to TRBD1. The ends lost 8 bases at V and 4 bases at J; junction bases unmatched: 4. Per the germline V gene, CDR1 is SNHLY and CDR2 is FYNNEI. This CDR3 region has 12 residues.

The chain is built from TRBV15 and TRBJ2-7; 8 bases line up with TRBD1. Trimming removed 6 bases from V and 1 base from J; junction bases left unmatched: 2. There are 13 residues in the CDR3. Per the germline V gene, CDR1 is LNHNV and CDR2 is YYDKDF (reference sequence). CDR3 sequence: CATRGDRSYEQYV. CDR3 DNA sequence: TGTGCCACCAGGGGGGACAGGTCCTACGAGCAGTACGTC.

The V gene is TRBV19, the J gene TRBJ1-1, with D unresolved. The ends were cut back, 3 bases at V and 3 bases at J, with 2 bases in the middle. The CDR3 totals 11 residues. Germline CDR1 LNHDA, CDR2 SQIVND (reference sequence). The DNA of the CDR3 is TGTGCCAGTAGTATCTACACTGAAGCTTTCTTT. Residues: CASSIYTEAFF.

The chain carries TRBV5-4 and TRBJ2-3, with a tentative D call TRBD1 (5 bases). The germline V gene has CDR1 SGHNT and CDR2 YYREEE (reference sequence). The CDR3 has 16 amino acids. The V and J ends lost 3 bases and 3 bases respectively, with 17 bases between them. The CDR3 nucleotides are TGTGCCAGCAGCTCCGGTTTGGCAGGGAAAACAGATACGCAGTATTTT. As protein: CASSSGLAGKTDTQYF.

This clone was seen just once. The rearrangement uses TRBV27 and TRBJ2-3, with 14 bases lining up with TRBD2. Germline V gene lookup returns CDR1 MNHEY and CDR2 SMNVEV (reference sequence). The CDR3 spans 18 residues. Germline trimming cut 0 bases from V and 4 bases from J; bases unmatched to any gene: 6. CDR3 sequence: CASSLSAGLAGGSDTQYF. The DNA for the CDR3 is TGTGCCAGCAGTTTATCCGCCGGACTAGCGGGAGGCTCAGATACGCAGTATTTT.

CDR3: CASSSDRFDTQYF. For the CDR3, the DNA is TGTGCCAGCAGTTCGGACAGGTTTGATACGCAGTATTTT. The chain links TRBV28 to TRBJ2-3; 7 bases agree with TRBD1. The germline V gene encodes CDR1 MDHEN and CDR2 SYDVKM. Losses at the gene ends were 4 bases for V and 6 bases for J; bases not matched to a gene: 4. The CDR3 length is 13 residues.